This T cell receptor (beta chain) was sequenced in a study of blood T cell repertoires in COVID-19. Study-level information: Italy, Spain and the United States were the sources of the convalescent and acute COVID-19 samples. Sample material is recorded as cDNA or gDNA derived from T cells, B-cell-depleted T cells, or PBMCs.

Original methodology: Reference gene primers were amplified, and this amplification served to estimate nucleated cell counts. The table came from immunoSEQ multiplex PCR; TCRdb's copy has only in-frame clones and leaves some out. V and J calls and clone size are as listed in that table; D and trimming were resolved from the DNA. The sample lists around 140,000 clones, 77% occurring once. V dropped 6 bases and J dropped 4 bases, with 10 bases sitting between them. The germline V gene encodes CDR1 DFQATT and CDR2 SNEGSKA (reference sequence). The CDR3 sequence is 11 residues long. Sequenced input: peripheral blood. This chain joins TRBV20-1 and TRBJ2-7, with D possibly TRBD1 on 6 matching bases. This TCR came from a woman between 45 and 60 years old with active or convalescent COVID-19. In DNA, the CDR3 is TGCAGTGCCCGAGGGGGTTACGAGCAGTACTTC. It specifies CSARGGYEQYF.